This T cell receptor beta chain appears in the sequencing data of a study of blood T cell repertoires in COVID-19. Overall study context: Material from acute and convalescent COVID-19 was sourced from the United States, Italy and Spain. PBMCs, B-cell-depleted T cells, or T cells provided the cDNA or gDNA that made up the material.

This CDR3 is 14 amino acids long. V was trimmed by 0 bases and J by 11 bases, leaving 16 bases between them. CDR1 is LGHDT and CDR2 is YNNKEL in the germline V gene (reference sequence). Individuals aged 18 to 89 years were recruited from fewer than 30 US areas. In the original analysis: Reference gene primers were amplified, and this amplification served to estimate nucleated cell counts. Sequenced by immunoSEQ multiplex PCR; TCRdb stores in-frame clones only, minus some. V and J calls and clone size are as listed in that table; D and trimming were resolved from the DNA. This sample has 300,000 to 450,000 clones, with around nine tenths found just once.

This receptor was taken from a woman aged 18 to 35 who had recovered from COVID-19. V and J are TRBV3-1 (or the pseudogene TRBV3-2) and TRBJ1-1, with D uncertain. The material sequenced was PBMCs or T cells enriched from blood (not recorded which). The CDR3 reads CASSQDSTSYKAFF. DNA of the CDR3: TGTGCCAGCAGCCAAGATTCGACATCGTACAAGGCTTTCTTT.